The entry below gives a single TCR beta chain sequence along with its context. Its antigen is still unknown. This entry comes from a study of T cell repertoires in cytomegalovirus infection. For the study at large: Matching HLA type and CMV infection were both indicated by public TCR beta signatures.

CDR1 SGHTA and CDR2 FQGNSA come from the germline V gene. The junction had 3 bases not matched to a gene; V was cut back by 5 bases and J by 3 bases. The CDR3 extends over 15 amino acids. One entry per CDR3 protein results from TCRdb running MiXCR on the reads. The top ten hold 40% to 60% of the sample, which has 450,000 to 650,000 distinct CDR3 sequences, over 35% seen once. General study points: The cumulative frequency of public TCR beta families distinguished individuals who carried CMV together with the relevant HLA. HLA-C-restricted CMV-specific TCR beta clonotypes were dominant in the ex vivo response.

The chain has TRBV7-2 and TRBJ2-7, with TRBD2 identical over 14 bases. The starting material was cultured PBMCs, obtained from culture after CMV antigen stimulation. The clonotype comes from a human donor in good health (CMV status not recorded). Some clones in this sample may be carry-over from other donors' samples. CDR3 in DNA: TGTGCCAGCAGCCACGGACTAGCGGGGGGCTACGAGCAGTACTTC. This codes for CASSHGLAGGYEQYF.